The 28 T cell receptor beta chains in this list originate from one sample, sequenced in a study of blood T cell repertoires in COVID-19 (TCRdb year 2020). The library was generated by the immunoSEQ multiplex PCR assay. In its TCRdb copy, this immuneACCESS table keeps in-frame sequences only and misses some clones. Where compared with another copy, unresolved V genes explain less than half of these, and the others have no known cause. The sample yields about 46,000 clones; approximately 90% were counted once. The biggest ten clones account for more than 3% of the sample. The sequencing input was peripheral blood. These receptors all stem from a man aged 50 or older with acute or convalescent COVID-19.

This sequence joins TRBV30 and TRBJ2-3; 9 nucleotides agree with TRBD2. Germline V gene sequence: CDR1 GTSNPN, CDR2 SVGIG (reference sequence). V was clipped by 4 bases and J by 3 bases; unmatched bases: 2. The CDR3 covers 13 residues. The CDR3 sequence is CAWTSGVTDTQYF. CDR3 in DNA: TGTGCCTGGACTAGCGGGGTGACAGATACGCAGTATTTT.

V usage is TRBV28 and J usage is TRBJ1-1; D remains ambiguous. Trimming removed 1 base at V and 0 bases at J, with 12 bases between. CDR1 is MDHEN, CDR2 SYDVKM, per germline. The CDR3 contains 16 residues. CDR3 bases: TGTGCCAGCAGTTTATTTCGGCGGAACATGAACACTGAAGCTTTCTTT. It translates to CASSLFRRNMNTEAFF.

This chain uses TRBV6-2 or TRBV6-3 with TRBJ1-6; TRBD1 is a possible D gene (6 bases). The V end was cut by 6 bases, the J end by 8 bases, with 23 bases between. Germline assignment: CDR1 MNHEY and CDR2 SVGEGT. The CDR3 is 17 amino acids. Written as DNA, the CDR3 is TGTGCCAGCAGCCAGAAGCTTTATACAGGGAGAGATTCACCCCTCCACTTT. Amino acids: CASSQKLYTGRDSPLHF.

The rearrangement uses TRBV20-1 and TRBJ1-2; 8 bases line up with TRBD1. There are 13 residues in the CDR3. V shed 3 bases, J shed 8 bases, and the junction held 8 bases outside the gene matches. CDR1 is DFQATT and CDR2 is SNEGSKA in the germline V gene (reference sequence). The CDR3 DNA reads TGCAGTGCTAGTCCTCAGGGGGCGCGGGGCTACACCTTC. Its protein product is CSASPQGARGYTF.

Written as DNA, the CDR3 is TGTGCCAGCAGTGAAGGTGGGGAGGTAGCGCAGTACTTC. This translates into CASSEGGEVAQYF. The V call is TRBV25-1, the J call TRBJ2-7, with D possibly matching TRBD2 (6 bases). The germline V gene has CDR1 MGHDK and CDR2 SYGVNS. This CDR3 has 13 amino acids. The V gene lost 2 bases and the J gene lost 9 bases, with 14 bases spanning the gap.

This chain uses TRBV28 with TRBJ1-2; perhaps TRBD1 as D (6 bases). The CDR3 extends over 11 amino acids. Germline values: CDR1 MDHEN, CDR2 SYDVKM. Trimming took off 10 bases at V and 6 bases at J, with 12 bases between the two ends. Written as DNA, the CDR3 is TGTGCCACCGGCTACAGGGATGGCTACACCTTC. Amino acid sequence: CATGYRDGYTF.

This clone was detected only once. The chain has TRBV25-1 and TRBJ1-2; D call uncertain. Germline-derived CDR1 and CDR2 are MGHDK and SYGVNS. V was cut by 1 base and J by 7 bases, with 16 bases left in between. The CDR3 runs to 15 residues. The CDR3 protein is CASSEFKAEGIGYTF. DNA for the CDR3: TGTGCCAGCAGTGAATTTAAGGCTGAGGGCATTGGCTACACCTTC.

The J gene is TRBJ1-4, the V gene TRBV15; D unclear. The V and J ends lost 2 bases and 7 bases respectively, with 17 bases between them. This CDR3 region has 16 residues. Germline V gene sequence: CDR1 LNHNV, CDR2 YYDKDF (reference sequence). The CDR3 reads CATSRNKGVGGEKLFF. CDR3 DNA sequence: TGTGCCACCAGCAGAAATAAGGGAGTCGGAGGTGAAAAACTGTTTTTT. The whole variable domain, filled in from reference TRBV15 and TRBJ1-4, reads DAMVIQNPRYQVTQFGKPVTLSCSQTLNHNVMYWYQQKSSQAPKLLFHYYDKDFNNEADTPDNFQSRRPNTSFCFLDIRSPGLGDTAMYLCATSRNKGVGGEKLFFGSGTQLSVL.

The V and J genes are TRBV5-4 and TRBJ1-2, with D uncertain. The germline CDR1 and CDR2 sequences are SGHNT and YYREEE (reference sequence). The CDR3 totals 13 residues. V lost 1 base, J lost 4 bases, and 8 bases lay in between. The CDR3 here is CASSLYGPYGYTF. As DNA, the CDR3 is TGTGCCAGCAGCTTGTACGGTCCCTATGGCTACACCTTC. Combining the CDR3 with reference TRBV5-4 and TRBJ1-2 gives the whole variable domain ETGVTQSPTHLIKTRGQQVTLRCSSQSGHNTVSWYQQALGQGPQFIFQYYREEENGRGNFPPRFSGLQFPNYSSELNVNALELDDSALYLCASSLYGPYGYTFGSGTRLTVV.

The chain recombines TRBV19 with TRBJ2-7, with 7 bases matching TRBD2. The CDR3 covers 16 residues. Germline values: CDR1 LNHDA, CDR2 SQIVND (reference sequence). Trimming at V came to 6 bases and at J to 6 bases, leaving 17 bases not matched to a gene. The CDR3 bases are TGTGCCAGTAGCAATTCCGTTATCGGGACTAAGGTCGAGCAGTACTTC. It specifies CASSNSVIGTKVEQYF. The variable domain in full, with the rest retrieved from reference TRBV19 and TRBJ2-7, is DGGITQSPKYLFRKEGQNVTLSCEQNLNHDAMYWYRQDPGQGLRLIYYSQIVNDFQKGDIAEGYSVSREKKESFPLTVTSAQKNPTAFYLCASSNSVIGTKVEQYFGPGTRLTVT.

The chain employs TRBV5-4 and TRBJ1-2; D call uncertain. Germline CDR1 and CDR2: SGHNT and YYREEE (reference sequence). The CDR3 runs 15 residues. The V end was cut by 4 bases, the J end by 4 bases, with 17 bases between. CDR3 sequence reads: CASSVGEAGIYGYTF. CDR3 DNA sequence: TGTGCCAGCAGCGTGGGAGAAGCCGGGATCTATGGCTACACCTTC.

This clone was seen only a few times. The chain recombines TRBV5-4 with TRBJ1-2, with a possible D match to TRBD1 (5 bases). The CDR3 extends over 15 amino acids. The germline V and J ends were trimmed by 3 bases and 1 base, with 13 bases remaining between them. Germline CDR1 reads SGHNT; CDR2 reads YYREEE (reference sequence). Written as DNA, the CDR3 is TGTGCCAGCAGCTCCGGGGCCGGGGGTAACTATGGCTACACCTTC. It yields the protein CASSSGAGGNYGYTF.

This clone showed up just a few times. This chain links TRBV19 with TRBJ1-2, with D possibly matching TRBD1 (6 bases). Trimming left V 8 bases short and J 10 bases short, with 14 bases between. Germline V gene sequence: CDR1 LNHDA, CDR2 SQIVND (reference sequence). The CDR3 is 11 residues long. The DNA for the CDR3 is TGTGCCAGTGCGGGGGGCGCCGCCTACACCTTC. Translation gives CASAGGAAYTF.

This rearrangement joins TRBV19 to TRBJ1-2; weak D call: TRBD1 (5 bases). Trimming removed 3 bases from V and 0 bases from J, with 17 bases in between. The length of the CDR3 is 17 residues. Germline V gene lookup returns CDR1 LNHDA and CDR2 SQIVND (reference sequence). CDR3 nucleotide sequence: TGTGCCAGTAGTATCGCGGCAGGGATCTCCTCTAACTATGGCTACACCTTC. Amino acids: CASSIAAGISSNYGYTF. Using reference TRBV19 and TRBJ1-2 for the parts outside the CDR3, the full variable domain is DGGITQSPKYLFRKEGQNVTLSCEQNLNHDAMYWYRQDPGQGLRLIYYSQIVNDFQKGDIAEGYSVSREKKESFPLTVTSAQKNPTAFYLCASSIAAGISSNYGYTFGSGTRLTVV.

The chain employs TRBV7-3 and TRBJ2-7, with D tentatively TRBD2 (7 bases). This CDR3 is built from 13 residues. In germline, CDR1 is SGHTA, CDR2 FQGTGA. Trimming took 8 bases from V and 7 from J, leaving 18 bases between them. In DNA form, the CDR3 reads TGTGCCAGCGGATCGGGGGGCTCGCTTGAGCAGTACTTC. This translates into CASGSGGSLEQYF.

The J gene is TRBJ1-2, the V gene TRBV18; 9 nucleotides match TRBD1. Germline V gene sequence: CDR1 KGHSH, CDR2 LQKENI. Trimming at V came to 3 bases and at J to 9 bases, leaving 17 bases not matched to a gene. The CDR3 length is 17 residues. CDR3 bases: TGTGCCAGCTCACCCGAATATAGACAGGGGGTTAAATCAAGCTACACCTTC. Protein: CASSPEYRQGVKSSYTF.

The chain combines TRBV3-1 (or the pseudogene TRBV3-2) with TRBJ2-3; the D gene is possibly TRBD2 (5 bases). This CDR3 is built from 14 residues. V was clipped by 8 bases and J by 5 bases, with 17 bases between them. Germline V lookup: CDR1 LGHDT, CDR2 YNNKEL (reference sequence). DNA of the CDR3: TGTGCCAGCGGTGTGGGCAGCGGATTAGATACGCAGTATTTT. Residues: CASGVGSGLDTQYF.

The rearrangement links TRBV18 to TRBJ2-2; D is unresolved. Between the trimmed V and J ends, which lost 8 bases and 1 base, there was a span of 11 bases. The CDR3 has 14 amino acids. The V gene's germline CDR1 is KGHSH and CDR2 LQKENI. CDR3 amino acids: CASEVSRNTGELFF. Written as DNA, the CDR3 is TGTGCCAGCGAGGTTAGCCGGAACACCGGGGAGCTGTTTTTT.

The chain's CDR3 is CASLRTQETQYF. As DNA, the CDR3 is TGTGCCAGCCTGCGGACTCAAGAGACCCAGTACTTC. V is TRBV2 and J is TRBJ2-5; D possibly corresponds to TRBD2 (5 bases). The length of the CDR3 is 12 residues. CDR1 and CDR2 from the germline V gene are SNHLY and FYNNEI. The V and J ends lost 8 bases and 2 bases respectively, with 9 bases between them.

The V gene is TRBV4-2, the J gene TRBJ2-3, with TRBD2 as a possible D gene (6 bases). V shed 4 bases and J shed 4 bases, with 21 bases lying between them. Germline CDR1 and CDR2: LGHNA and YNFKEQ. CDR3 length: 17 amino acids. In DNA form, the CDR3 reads TGTGCCAGCAGCCCACTTCGGACGGGGGTAGCTGCAGATACGCAGTATTTT. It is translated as CASSPLRTGVAADTQYF.

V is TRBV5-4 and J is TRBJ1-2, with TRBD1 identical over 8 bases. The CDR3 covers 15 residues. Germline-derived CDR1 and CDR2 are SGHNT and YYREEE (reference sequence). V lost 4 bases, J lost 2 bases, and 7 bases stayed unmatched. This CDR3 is CASSPGQGGNYGYTF. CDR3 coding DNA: TGTGCCAGCAGCCCAGGACAGGGTGGGAACTATGGCTACACCTTC. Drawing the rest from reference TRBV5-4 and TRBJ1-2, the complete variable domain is ETGVTQSPTHLIKTRGQQVTLRCSSQSGHNTVSWYQQALGQGPQFIFQYYREEENGRGNFPPRFSGLQFPNYSSELNVNALELDDSALYLCASSPGQGGNYGYTFGSGTRLTVV.

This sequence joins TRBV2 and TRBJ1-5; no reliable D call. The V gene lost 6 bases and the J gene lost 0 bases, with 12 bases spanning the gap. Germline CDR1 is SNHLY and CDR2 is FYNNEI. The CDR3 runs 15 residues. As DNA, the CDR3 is TGTGCCAGCAGCGAGACAAGTTATAGCAATCAGCCCCAGCATTTT. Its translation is CASSETSYSNQPQHF. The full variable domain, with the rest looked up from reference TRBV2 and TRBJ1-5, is EPEVTQTPSHQVTQMGQEVILRCVPISNHLYFYWYRQILGQKVEFLVSFYNNEISEKSEIFDDQFSVERPDGSNFTLKIRSTKLEDSAMYFCASSETSYSNQPQHFGDGTRLSIL.

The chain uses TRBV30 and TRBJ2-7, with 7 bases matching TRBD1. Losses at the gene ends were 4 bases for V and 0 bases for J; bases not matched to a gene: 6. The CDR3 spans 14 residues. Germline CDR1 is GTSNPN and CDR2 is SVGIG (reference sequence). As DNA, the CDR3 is TGTGCCTGGAACCTGGGACAGCACTCCTACGAGCAGTACTTC. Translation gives CAWNLGQHSYEQYF.

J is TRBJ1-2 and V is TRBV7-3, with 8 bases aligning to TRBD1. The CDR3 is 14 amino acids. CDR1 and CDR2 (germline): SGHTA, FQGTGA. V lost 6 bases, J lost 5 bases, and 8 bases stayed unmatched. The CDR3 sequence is CASSVDRGGYGYTF. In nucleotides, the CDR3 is TGTGCCAGCAGTGTCGACAGGGGTGGGTATGGCTACACCTTC.

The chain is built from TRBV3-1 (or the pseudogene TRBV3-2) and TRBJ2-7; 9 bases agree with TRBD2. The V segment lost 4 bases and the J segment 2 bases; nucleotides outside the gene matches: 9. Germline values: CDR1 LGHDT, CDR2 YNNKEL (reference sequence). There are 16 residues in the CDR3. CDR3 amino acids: CASSPTGLAEAYEQYF. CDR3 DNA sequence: TGTGCCAGCAGCCCCACGGGACTAGCCGAAGCCTACGAGCAGTACTTC.

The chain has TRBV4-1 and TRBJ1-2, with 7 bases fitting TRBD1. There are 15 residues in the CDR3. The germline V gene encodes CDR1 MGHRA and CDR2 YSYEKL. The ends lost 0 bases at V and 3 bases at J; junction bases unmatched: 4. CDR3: CASSQDTGEDYGYTF. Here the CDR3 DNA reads TGCGCCAGCAGCCAAGATACAGGGGAGGACTATGGCTACACCTTC.

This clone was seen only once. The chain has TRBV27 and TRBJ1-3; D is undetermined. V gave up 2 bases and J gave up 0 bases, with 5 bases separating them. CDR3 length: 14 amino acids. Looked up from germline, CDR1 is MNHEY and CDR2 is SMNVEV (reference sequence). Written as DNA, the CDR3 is TGTGCCAGCAGTTTAACAATCTCTGGAAACACCATATATTTT. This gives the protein CASSLTISGNTIYF.

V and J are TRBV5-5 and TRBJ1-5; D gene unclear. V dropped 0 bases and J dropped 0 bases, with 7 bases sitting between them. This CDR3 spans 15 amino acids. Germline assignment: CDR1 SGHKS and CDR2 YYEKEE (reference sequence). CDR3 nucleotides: TGTGCCAGCAGCTTGGCCCACTATAGCAATCAGCCCCAGCATTTT. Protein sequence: CASSLAHYSNQPQHF.